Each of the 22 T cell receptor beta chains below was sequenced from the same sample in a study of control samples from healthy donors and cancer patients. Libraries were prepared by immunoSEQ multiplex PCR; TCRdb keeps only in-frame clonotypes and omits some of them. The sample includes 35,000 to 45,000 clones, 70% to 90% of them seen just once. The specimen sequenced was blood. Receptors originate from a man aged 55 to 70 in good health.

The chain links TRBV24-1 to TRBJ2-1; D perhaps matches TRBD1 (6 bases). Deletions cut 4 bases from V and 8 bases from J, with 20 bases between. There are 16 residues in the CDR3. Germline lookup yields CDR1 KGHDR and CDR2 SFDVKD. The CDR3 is CATSDKGRGSMDEQFF. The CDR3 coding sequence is TGTGCCACCAGTGACAAAGGCAGGGGCTCTATGGATGAGCAGTTCTTC.

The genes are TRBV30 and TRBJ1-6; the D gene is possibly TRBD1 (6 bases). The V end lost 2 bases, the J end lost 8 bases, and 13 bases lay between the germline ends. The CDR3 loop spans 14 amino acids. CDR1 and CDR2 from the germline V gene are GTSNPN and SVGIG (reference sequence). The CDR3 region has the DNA TGTGCCTGGAGTCCCGGACAGCACCATTCACCCCTCCACTTT. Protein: CAWSPGQHHSPLHF. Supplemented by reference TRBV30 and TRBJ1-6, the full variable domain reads SQTIHQWPATLVQPVGSPLSLECTVEGTSNPNLYWYRQAAGRGLQLLFYSVGIGQISSEVPQNLSASRPQDRQFILSSKKLLLSDSGFYLCAWSPGQHHSPLHFGNGTRLTVT.

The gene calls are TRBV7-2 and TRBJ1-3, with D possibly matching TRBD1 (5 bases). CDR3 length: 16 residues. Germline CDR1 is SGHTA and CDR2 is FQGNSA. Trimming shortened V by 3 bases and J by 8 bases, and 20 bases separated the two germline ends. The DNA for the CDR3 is TGTGCCAGCAGCTTTCAGGGCCAGAGTCCTTCGCACACCATATATTTT. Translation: CASSFQGQSPSHTIYF.

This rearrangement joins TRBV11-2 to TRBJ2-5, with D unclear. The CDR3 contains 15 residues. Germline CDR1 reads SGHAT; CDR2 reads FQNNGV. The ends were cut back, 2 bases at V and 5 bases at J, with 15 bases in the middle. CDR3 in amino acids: CASSLIRSGTETQYF. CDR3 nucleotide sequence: TGTGCCAGCAGCTTAATAAGGTCCGGCACCGAGACCCAGTACTTC.

The CDR3 nucleotides are TGTGCCAGCAGTGGATACTTCGACAGTGTCAATCAGCCCCAGCATTTT. This gives the protein CASSGYFDSVNQPQHF. The rearrangement joins TRBV6-1 to TRBJ1-5, with D perhaps matching TRBD1 (5 bases). Germline V gene data show CDR1 as MNHNS and CDR2 as SASEGT. The V gene lost 4 bases and the J gene lost 3 bases, with 16 bases spanning the gap. This CDR3 is 16 amino acids long.

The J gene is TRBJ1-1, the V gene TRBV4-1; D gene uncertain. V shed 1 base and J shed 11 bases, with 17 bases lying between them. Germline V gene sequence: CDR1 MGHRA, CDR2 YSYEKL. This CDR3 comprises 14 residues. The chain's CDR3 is CASSQAFSGWQAFF. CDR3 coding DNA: TGCGCCAGCAGCCAAGCTTTTTCGGGGTGGCAGGCTTTCTTT.

The CDR3 loop is CASSNRGFYEQYF. In DNA, the CDR3 is TGTGCCAGTAGCAACAGGGGGTTCTACGAGCAGTACTTC. V and J are TRBV19 and TRBJ2-7, with 8 bases that match TRBD1. The CDR3 is 13 residues long. Germline CDR1 and CDR2: LNHDA and SQIVND (reference sequence). V was pared by 6 bases and J by 3 bases, with 4 bases of the junction left unmatched.

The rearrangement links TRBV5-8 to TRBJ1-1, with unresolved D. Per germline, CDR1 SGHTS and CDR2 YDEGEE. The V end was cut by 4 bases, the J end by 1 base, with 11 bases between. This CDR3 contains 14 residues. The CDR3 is CASSPTWRNTEAFF. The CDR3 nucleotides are TGTGCCAGCAGCCCCACTTGGCGGAACACTGAAGCTTTCTTT.

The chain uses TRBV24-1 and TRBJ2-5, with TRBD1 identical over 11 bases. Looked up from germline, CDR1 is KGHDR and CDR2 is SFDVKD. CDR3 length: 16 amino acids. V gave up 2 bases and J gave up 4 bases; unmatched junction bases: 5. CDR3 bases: TGTGCCACCAGTGATTCCGGACAGGGGGCGGGAGAGACCCAGTACTTC. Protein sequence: CATSDSGQGAGETQYF.

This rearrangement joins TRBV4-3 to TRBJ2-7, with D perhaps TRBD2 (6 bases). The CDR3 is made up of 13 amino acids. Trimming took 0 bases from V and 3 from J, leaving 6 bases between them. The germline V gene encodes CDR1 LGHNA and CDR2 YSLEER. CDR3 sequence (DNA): TGCGCCAGCAGCCAAGAGGGGGGCTACGAGCAGTACTTC. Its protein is CASSQEGGYEQYF.

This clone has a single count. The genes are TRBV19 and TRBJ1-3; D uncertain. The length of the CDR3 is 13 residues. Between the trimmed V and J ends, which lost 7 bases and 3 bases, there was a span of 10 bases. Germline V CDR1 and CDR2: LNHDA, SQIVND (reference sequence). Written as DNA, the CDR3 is TGTGCCAGTACAAAAACGAATGGAAACACCATATATTTT. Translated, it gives CASTKTNGNTIYF.

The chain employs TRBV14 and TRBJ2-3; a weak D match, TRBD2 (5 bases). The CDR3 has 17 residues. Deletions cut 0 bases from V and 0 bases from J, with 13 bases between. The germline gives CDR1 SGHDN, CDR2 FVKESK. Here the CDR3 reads CASSQDHRAVSTDTQYF. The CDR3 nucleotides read TGTGCCAGCAGCCAAGATCATCGAGCGGTAAGCACAGATACGCAGTATTTT.

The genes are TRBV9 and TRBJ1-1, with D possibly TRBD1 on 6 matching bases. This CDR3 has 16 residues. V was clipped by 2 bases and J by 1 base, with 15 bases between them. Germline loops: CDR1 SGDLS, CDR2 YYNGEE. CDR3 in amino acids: CASSVGARSGNTEAFF. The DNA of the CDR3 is TGTGCCAGCAGCGTGGGGGCCCGTTCCGGGAACACTGAAGCTTTCTTT.

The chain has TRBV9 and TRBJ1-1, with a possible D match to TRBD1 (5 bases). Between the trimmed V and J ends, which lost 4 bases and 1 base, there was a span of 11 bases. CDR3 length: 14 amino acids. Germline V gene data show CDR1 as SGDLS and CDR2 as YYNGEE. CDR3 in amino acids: CASSRLQGNTEAFF. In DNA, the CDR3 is TGTGCCAGCAGCAGACTCCAGGGGAACACTGAAGCTTTCTTT.

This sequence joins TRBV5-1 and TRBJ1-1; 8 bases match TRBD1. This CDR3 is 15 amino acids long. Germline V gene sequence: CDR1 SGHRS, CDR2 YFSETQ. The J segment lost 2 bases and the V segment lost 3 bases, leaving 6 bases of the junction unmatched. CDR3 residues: CASSWDGQGNTEAFF. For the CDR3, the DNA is TGCGCCAGCAGCTGGGACGGACAGGGCAACACTGAAGCTTTCTTT. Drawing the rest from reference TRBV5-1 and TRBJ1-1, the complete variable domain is KAGVTQTPRYLIKTRGQQVTLSCSPISGHRSVSWYQQTPGQGLQFLFEYFSETQRNKGNFPGRFSGRQFSNSRSEMNVSTLELGDSALYLCASSWDGQGNTEAFFGQGTRLTVV.

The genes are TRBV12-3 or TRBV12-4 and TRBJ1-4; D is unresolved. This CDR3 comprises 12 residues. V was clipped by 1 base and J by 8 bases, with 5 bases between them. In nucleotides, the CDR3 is TGTGCCAGCAGTTTAGGCGGGGAAAAACTGTTTTTT. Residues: CASSLGGEKLFF.

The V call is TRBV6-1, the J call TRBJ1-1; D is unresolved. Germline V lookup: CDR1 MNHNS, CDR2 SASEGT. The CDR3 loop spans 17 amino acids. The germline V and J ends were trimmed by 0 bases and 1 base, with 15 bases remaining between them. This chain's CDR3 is CASSEAGELTPNTEAFF. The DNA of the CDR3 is TGTGCCAGCAGTGAAGCGGGCGAGTTGACCCCGAACACTGAAGCTTTCTTT.

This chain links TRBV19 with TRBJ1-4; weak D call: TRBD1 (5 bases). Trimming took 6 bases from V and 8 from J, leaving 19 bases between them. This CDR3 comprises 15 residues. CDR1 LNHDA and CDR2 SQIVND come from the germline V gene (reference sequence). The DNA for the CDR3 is TGTGCCAGTAGCAGCTGGGACCCGAAAACGGAAAAACTGTTTTTT. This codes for CASSSWDPKTEKLFF.

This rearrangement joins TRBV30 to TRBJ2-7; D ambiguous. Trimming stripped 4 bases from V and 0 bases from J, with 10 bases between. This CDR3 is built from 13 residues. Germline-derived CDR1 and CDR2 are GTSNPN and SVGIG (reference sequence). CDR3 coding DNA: TGTGCCTGGACCCCTCTAAGCTCCTACGAGCAGTACTTC. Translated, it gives CAWTPLSSYEQYF.

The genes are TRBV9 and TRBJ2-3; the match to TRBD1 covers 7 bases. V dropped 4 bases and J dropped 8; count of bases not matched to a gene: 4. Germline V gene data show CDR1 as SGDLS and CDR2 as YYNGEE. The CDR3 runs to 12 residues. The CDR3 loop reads CASSTPGGTQYF. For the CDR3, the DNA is TGTGCCAGCAGCACACCAGGGGGTACGCAGTATTTT.

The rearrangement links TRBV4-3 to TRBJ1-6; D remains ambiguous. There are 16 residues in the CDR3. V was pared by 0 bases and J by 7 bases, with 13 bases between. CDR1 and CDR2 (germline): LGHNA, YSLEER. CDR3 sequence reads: CASSQDLASPNSPLHF. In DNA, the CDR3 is TGCGCCAGCAGCCAAGATCTCGCCAGCCCCAATTCACCCCTCCACTTT.

CDR3 protein: CASSARQGWDTEAFF. CDR3 DNA: TGTGCCAGCAGCGCTCGCCAGGGGTGGGACACTGAAGCTTTCTTT. V gene TRBV11-2 combines with J gene TRBJ1-1, with D perhaps matching TRBD1 (6 bases). The CDR3 totals 15 residues. V lost 5 bases and J lost 3, with 16 bases in between. Germline V gene sequence: CDR1 SGHAT, CDR2 FQNNGV.